Below, 15 T cell receptor beta chains from the same sample are listed, as sequenced in a study of T cell repertoires in cytomegalovirus infection. TCRdb reanalysed the reads using MiXCR and keeps one entry per CDR3 protein. The sample lists over 300,000 distinct CDR3 sequences; 15% to 20% were seen once. Sequencing used PBMCs. These receptors came from a human donor in good health (CMV status not recorded). Some clones in this sample may be carry-over from other donors' samples.

This clonotype was counted only a few times. The CDR3, as DNA: TGTGCCAGCAGTGACAGCGCTACTGGAAACACCATATATTTT. Translating gives CASSDSATGNTIYF. This rearrangement joins TRBV28 to TRBJ1-3; a weak D match, TRBD1 (5 bases). Germline lookup yields CDR1 MDHEN and CDR2 SYDVKM. V lost 5 bases, J lost 2 bases, and 10 bases lay in between. CDR3 length: 14 residues.

This clonotype was seen a few times. This sequence joins TRBV28 and TRBJ1-4, with 10 bases aligning to TRBD1. The germline gives CDR1 MDHEN, CDR2 SYDVKM. This CDR3 spans 15 amino acids. Losses at the gene ends were 7 bases for V and 7 bases for J; bases not matched to a gene: 9. This CDR3 reads CASIPGQGLREKLFF. The CDR3, as DNA: TGTGCCAGCATACCGGGACAGGGGTTACGTGAAAAACTGTTTTTT. The full variable domain, in which reference TRBV28 and TRBJ1-4 provide the parts outside the CDR3, is DVKVTQSSRYLVKRTGEKVFLECVQDMDHENMFWYRQDPGLGLRLIYFSYDVKMKEKGDIPEGYSVSREKKERFSLILESASTNQTSMYLCASIPGQGLREKLFFGSGTQLSVL.

V gene TRBV6-2 or TRBV6-3 combines with J gene TRBJ2-1; D might be TRBD1 (6 bases). Trimming removed 6 bases from V and 0 bases from J, with 12 bases in between. This CDR3 comprises 15 residues. Germline CDR1 reads MNHEY; CDR2 reads SVGEGT. DNA for the CDR3: TGTGCCAGCAGCTACAGGGATAGCTCCTACAATGAGCAGTTCTTC. Its protein product is CASSYRDSSYNEQFF.

The sample holds a few counts of this clonotype. The CDR3 nucleotides read TGTGCCAGCAGTTTCCCTCGGGGCGCAGGGGCCAACGTCCTGACTTTC. Amino acid sequence: CASSFPRGAGANVLTF. The rearrangement joins TRBV28 to TRBJ2-6; D is perhaps TRBD1 or TRBD2 (5 bases each). Germline V CDR1 and CDR2: MDHEN, SYDVKM. The ends were cut back, 3 bases at V and 4 bases at J, with 13 bases in the middle. This CDR3 is 16 amino acids long.

The chain combines TRBV20-1 with TRBJ2-2; TRBD2 is a possible D gene (7 bases). The CDR3 contains 14 residues. Deletions cut 0 bases from V and 9 bases from J, with 14 bases between. The germline gives CDR1 DFQATT, CDR2 SNEGSKA (reference sequence). The CDR3 region has the DNA TGCAGTGCTAGAGAGGGGGCCGGGGGGCGGGAGCTGTTTTTT. It codes for CSAREGAGGRELFF.

The chain is built from TRBV20-1 and TRBJ1-2; possibly TRBD1 for D (6 bases). Germline values: CDR1 DFQATT, CDR2 SNEGSKA (reference sequence). Trimming cost V 5 bases and J 3 bases, with 22 bases left between them. The CDR3 consists of 16 residues. As DNA, the CDR3 is TGCAGTGCTCCCTCGGGACACCATGAGGGGTACTATGGCTACACCTTC. Amino acids: CSAPSGHHEGYYGYTF.

This clonotype was picked up a small number of times. The V gene is TRBV25-1, the J gene TRBJ1-5; 8 bases fit TRBD1. The V segment lost 5 bases and the J segment 7 bases; nucleotides outside the gene matches: 10. Germline V lookup: CDR1 MGHDK, CDR2 SYGVNS. This CDR3 is 15 amino acids long. CDR3 in DNA: TGTGCCAGCAGTCCGGGTGACAGGGGAAAACAGCCCCAGCATTTT. Translated: CASSPGDRGKQPQHF. Based on the CDR3 plus reference TRBV25-1 and TRBJ1-5, the full variable domain is EADIYQTPRYLVIGTGKKITLECSQTMGHDKMYWYQQDPGMELHLIHYSYGVNSTEKGDLSSESTVSRIRTEHFPLTLESARPSHTSQYLCASSPGDRGKQPQHFGDGTRLSIL.

This sequence joins TRBV2 and TRBJ1-2; D gene unclear. Germline V lookup: CDR1 SNHLY, CDR2 FYNNEI. The germline V and J ends were trimmed by 3 bases and 3 bases, with 11 bases remaining between them. The length of the CDR3 is 14 residues. CDR3 region: CASSDYRSDYGYTF. The CDR3 nucleotides read TGTGCCAGCAGTGACTACCGAAGTGACTATGGCTACACCTTC.

This clonotype has a handful of counts. The V call is TRBV6-2 or TRBV6-3, the J call TRBJ2-7; 8 bases agree with TRBD2. Losses at the gene ends were 3 bases for V and 3 bases for J; bases not matched to a gene: 13. Germline V lookup: CDR1 MNHEY, CDR2 SVGEGT. The CDR3 is 17 residues long. This chain's CDR3 is CASSYNREGRKIYEQYF. CDR3 bases: TGTGCCAGCAGTTATAACCGGGAGGGGCGGAAAATCTACGAGCAGTACTTC.

The chain links TRBV20-1 to TRBJ2-5, with a tentative D call TRBD1 (5 bases). The V end lost 0 bases, the J end lost 2 bases, and 10 bases lay between the germline ends. Looked up from germline, CDR1 is DFQATT and CDR2 is SNEGSKA (reference sequence). The CDR3 runs to 14 residues. The CDR3 is CSARDGAEQETQYF. For the CDR3, the DNA is TGCAGTGCTAGAGATGGGGCAGAACAAGAGACCCAGTACTTC.

This clonotype showed up just a few times. The J gene is TRBJ2-2, the V gene TRBV6-1, with D possibly TRBD2 on 5 matching bases. The CDR3 runs 12 residues. The ends were cut back, 6 bases at V and 6 bases at J, with 8 bases in the middle. CDR1 is MNHNS and CDR2 is SASEGT in the germline V gene. The CDR3 bases are TGTGCCAGCAGGGACTTTGCCGGGGAGCTGTTTTTT. It yields the protein CASRDFAGELFF.

The sample holds one count of this clonotype. The J gene is TRBJ1-1, the V gene TRBV20-1; no reliable D call. The CDR3 covers 12 residues. Trimming took off 3 bases at V and 3 bases at J, with 8 bases between the two ends. Germline CDR1 is DFQATT and CDR2 is SNEGSKA (reference sequence). Here the CDR3 reads CSARAWDTEAFF. CDR3 DNA: TGCAGTGCTAGGGCGTGGGACACTGAAGCTTTCTTT.

In this sample, this clonotype turned up a few times. CDR3 residues: CSAFARWLAGGREETQYF. DNA for the CDR3: TGCAGTGCCTTCGCCAGGTGGCTAGCGGGGGGACGCGAAGAGACCCAGTACTTC. The V gene is TRBV20-1, the J gene TRBJ2-5, with 11 bases identical to TRBD2. The CDR3 runs to 18 residues. The trim removed 6 bases at V and 3 bases at J, leaving 18 bases unmatched. CDR1 is DFQATT, CDR2 SNEGSKA, per germline (reference sequence).

The J gene is TRBJ1-1, the V gene TRBV20-1; D remains ambiguous. Germline-derived CDR1 and CDR2 are DFQATT and SNEGSKA (reference sequence). Trimming left V 3 bases short and J 0 bases short, with 8 bases between. This CDR3 is 13 amino acids long. The CDR3 bases are TGCAGTGCTAGCTGGGCTGTGAACACTGAAGCTTTCTTT. Translating it yields CSASWAVNTEAFF.

This clonotype was seen at least ten times. V usage is TRBV12-3 or TRBV12-4 and J usage is TRBJ1-1; no reliable D call. The CDR3 contains 13 residues. V lost 6 bases, J lost 1 base, and 9 bases lay in between. CDR3 nucleotides: TGTGCCAGCAGACCCTGGGAGAACACTGAAGCTTTCTTT. It translates to CASRPWENTEAFF.